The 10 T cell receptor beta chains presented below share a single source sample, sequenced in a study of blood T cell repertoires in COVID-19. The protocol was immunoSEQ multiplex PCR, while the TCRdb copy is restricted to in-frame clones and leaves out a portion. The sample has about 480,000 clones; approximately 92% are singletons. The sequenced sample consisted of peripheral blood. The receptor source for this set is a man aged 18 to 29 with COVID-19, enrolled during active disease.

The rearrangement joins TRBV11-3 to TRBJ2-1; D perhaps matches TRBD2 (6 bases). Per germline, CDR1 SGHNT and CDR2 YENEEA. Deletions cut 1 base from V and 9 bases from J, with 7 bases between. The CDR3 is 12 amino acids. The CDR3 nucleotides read TGTGCCAGCAGCTTAGGGAGGGGTGAGCAGTTCTTC. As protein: CASSLGRGEQFF. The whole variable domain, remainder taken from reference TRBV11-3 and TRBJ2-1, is EAGVVQSPRYKIIEKKQPVAFWCNPISGHNTLYWYLQNLGQGPELLIRYENEEAVDDSQLPKDRFSAERLKGVDSTLKIQPAELGDSAVYLCASSLGRGEQFFGPGTRLTVL.

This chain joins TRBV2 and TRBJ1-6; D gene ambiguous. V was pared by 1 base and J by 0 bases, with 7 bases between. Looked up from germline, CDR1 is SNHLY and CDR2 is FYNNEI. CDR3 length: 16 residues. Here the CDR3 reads CASSEGPSSYNSPLHF. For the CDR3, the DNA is TGTGCCAGCAGTGAAGGTCCGAGCTCCTATAATTCACCCCTCCACTTT.

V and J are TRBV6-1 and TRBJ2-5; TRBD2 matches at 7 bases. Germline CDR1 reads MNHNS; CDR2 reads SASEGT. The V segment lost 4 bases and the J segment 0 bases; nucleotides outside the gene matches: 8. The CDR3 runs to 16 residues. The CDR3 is CASSVGGGRDQETQYF. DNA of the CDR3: TGTGCCAGCAGTGTTGGGGGAGGGCGTGACCAAGAGACCCAGTACTTC.

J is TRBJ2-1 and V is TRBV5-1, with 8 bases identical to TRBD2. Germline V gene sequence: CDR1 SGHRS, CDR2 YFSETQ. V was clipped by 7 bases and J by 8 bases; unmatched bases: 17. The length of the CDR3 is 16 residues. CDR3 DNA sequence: TGCGCCAGCCACTTCGGGAGGGGATCGGGCACGGATGAGCAGTTCTTC. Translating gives CASHFGRGSGTDEQFF.

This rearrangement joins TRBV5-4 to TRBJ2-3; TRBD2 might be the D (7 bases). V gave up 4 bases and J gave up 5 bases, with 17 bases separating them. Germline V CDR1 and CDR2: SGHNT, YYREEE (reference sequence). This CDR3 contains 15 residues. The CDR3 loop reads CASSAPGGGGDTQYF. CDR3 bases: TGTGCCAGCAGCGCCCCGGGGGGCGGGGGAGATACGCAGTATTTT.

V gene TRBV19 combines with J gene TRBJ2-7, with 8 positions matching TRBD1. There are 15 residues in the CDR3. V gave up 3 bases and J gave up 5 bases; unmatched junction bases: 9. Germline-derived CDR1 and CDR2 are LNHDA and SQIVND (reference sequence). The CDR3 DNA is TGTGCCAGTAGTATCACGACAGGGGCGCACAACGAGCAGTACTTC. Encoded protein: CASSITTGAHNEQYF.

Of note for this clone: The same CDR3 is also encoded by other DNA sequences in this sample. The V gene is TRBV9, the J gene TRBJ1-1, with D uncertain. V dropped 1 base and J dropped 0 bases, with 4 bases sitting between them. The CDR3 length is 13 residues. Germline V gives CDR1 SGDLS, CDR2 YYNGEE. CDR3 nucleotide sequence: TGTGCCAGCAGCGTAAGCGTGAACACTGAAGCTTTCTTT. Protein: CASSVSVNTEAFF.

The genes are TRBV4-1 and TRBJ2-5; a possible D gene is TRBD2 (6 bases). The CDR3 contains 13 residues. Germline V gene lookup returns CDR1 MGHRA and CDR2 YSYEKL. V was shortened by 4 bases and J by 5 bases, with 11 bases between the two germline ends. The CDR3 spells CASSPLGGETQYF. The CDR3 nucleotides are TGCGCCAGCAGCCCCCTCGGGGGTGAGACCCAGTACTTC.

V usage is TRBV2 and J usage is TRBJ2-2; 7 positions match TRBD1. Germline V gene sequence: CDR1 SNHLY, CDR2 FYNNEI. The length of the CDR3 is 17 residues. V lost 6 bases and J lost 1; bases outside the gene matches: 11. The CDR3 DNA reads TGTGCCAGCAGAGTGATCACAGGGGCGCGGAACACCGGGGAGCTGTTTTTT. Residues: CASRVITGARNTGELFF. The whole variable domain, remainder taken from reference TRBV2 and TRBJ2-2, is EPEVTQTPSHQVTQMGQEVILRCVPISNHLYFYWYRQILGQKVEFLVSFYNNEISEKSEIFDDQFSVERPDGSNFTLKIRSTKLEDSAMYFCASRVITGARNTGELFFGEGSRLTVL.

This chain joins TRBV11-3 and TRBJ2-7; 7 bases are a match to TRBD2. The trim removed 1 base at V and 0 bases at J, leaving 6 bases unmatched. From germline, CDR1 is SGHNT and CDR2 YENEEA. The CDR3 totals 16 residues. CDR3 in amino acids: CASSLGWGGSSYEQYF. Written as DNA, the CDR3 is TGTGCCAGCAGCTTAGGATGGGGCGGGAGCTCCTACGAGCAGTACTTC.